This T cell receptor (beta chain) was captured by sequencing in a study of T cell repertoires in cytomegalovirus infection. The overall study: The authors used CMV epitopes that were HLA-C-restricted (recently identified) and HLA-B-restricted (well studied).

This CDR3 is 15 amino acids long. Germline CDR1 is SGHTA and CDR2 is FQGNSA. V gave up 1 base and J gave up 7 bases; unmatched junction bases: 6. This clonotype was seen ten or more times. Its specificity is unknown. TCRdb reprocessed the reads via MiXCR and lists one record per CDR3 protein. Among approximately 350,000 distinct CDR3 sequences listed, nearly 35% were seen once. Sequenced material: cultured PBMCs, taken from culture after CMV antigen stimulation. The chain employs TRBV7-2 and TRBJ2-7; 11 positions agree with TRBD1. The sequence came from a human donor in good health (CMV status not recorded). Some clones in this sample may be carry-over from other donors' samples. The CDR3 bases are TGTGCCAGCAGCTTAGTAGGACAGGGGGCAGGGGAGCAGTACTTC. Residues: CASSLVGQGAGEQYF.